These 11 T cell receptor beta chains were sequenced from one sample in a study of blood T cell repertoires in COVID-19. Sequencing was performed with immunoSEQ multiplex PCR; in TCRdb, only in-frame clones are kept and a portion is missing. The data contain about 170,000 clones, roughly 87% of them singletons. The sample was PBMCs or T cells enriched from blood (not recorded which). The receptors here all came from a woman aged 45-65 years who had recovered from COVID-19.

Comments on this clone: Other DNA sequences in this specimen translate into the identical CDR3. This sequence joins TRBV10-3 and TRBJ2-7; 7 bases match TRBD2. The CDR3 is made up of 14 amino acids. V trimming: 0 bases; J trimming: 4 bases; junction bases outside the gene matches: 3. Germline V lookup: CDR1 ENHRY, CDR2 SYGVKD. CDR3 coding DNA: TGTGCCATCAGTGAGTCGGGAGGGTCTTACGAGCAGTACTTC. Translating gives CAISESGGSYEQYF.

The rearrangement uses TRBV6-5 and TRBJ1-5, with 7 bases lining up with TRBD1. J gave up 3 bases and V 6 bases, and 5 bases lay outside the gene matches. The CDR3 is 14 amino acids. The germline gives CDR1 MNHEY, CDR2 SVGAGI. The CDR3 DNA sequence: TGTGCCAGCAGCCCAGGGGGAAACAATCAGCCCCAGCATTTT. This sequence encodes CASSPGGNNQPQHF.

The chain carries TRBV3-1 (or the pseudogene TRBV3-2) and TRBJ1-6; 8 bases align to TRBD1. V was clipped by 4 bases and J by 9 bases; unmatched bases: 20. In germline, CDR1 is LGHDT, CDR2 YNNKEL (reference sequence). This CDR3 is 19 amino acids long. Here the CDR3 reads CASSPRQGIVYWLGSPLHF. The CDR3 region has the DNA TGTGCCAGCAGCCCCCGACAGGGGATCGTCTATTGGCTCGGTTCACCCCTCCACTTT.

Note on this clone: This likely traces to a read error, being one base from a far larger clone. J is TRBJ2-7 and V is TRBV27; 9 bases are shared with TRBD1. Trimming removed 6 bases from V and 3 bases from J; junction bases left unmatched: 3. CDR1 and CDR2 (germline): MNHEY, SMNVEV (reference sequence). The CDR3 is 13 amino acids. CDR3 DNA sequence: TGTGCCAGCAGCCGACAGGGGGTCTACGAGCAGTACTTC. Its protein is CASSRQGVYEQYF.

The V gene is TRBV7-9, the J gene TRBJ2-3; 9 bases line up with TRBD2. CDR3 length equals 16 residues. After removal of 5 bases from V and 10 bases from J, the junction contained 16 bases not matched to a gene. Germline lookup yields CDR1 SEHNR and CDR2 FQNEAQ (reference sequence). The CDR3 loop reads CASSPRLAETLFAQYF. CDR3 in DNA: TGTGCCAGCAGCCCTCGACTAGCGGAGACGCTATTTGCGCAGTATTTT.

The genes are TRBV7-8 and TRBJ1-1; D possibly corresponds to TRBD1 (6 bases). The ends were cut back, 1 base at V and 0 bases at J, with 9 bases in the middle. The CDR3 has 15 amino acids. Germline loops: CDR1 SGHVS, CDR2 FQNEAQ. The CDR3: CASSLDRVLNTEAFF. CDR3 nucleotides: TGTGCCAGCAGCTTAGACAGGGTTTTGAACACTGAAGCTTTCTTT.

J is TRBJ2-7 and V is TRBV2; possible D gene TRBD1, 5 bases. CDR1 and CDR2 (germline): SNHLY, FYNNEI. The CDR3 sequence is 11 residues long. The V gene lost 10 bases and the J gene lost 3 bases, with 10 bases spanning the gap. CDR3 DNA: TGTGCCACCATCCAGGGCTACGAGCAGTACTTC. It codes for CATIQGYEQYF.

A single count supports this clone. The chain has TRBV18 and TRBJ2-7; 11 nucleotides align to TRBD1. Per the germline V gene, CDR1 is KGHSH and CDR2 is LQKENI. J was trimmed by 3 bases and V by 7 bases; bases with no gene match: 2. This CDR3 is 13 amino acids long. Here the CDR3 reads CASFGTGGYEQYF. In nucleotides, the CDR3 is TGTGCCAGCTTCGGGACAGGGGGCTACGAGCAGTACTTC.

The chain couples TRBV9 to TRBJ2-2; tentative D call: TRBD2 (6 bases). The length of the CDR3 is 15 residues. CDR1 and CDR2 (germline): SGDLS, YYNGEE. Trimming took 4 bases from V and 3 from J, leaving 13 bases between them. The CDR3 region is CASSRDSSYTGELFF. The CDR3 coding sequence is TGTGCCAGCAGCCGGGACTCTTCATACACCGGGGAGCTGTTTTTT.

The chain is built from TRBV7-9 and TRBJ1-5; 10 nucleotides align to TRBD1. The V segment lost 5 bases and the J segment 4 bases; nucleotides outside the gene matches: 5. This CDR3 comprises 15 residues. Germline CDR1 is SEHNR and CDR2 is FQNEAQ (reference sequence). CDR3: CASSQGTGDNQPQHF. Written as DNA, the CDR3 is TGTGCCAGCAGCCAAGGGACAGGGGATAATCAGCCCCAGCATTTT.

The table lists this clone with a count of one. V is TRBV12-3 or TRBV12-4 and J is TRBJ2-7; 7 nucleotides align to TRBD1. V lost 8 bases, J lost 5 bases, and 6 bases stayed unmatched. The CDR3 totals 12 residues. The CDR3 DNA follows: TGTGCCAGCGAAAAGGGGGCCAACGAGCAGTACTTC. This gives the protein CASEKGANEQYF.